A single sample is the source of the 8 T cell receptor beta chains below, sequenced in a study of blood T cell repertoires in COVID-19. The repertoire was sequenced with immunoSEQ multiplex PCR; TCRdb's copy has only in-frame clones and lacks some. The data show 65,000 to 70,000 clones, roughly 81% seen once. The sample consisted of peripheral blood. Source of these receptors: a human donor in a cohort sampled during active COVID-19.

This chain links TRBV27 with TRBJ2-2; TRBD2 matches 7 bases. Germline values: CDR1 MNHEY, CDR2 SMNVEV (reference sequence). V lost 7 bases, J lost 1 base, and 3 bases stayed unmatched. CDR3 size: 14 residues. The CDR3 DNA sequence: TGTGCCAGCACTCCTAGCGGGAACACCGGGGAGCTGTTTTTT. Translation: CASTPSGNTGELFF.

V usage is TRBV7-2 and J usage is TRBJ2-3; possibly TRBD2 for D (6 bases). The germline V gene has CDR1 SGHTA and CDR2 FQGNSA. V was clipped by 8 bases and J by 1 base, with 13 bases between them. The CDR3 has 14 amino acids. The CDR3 DNA is TGTGCCAGCCTCCTGGGCGGGGGCACAGATACGCAGTATTTT. Its translation: CASLLGGGTDTQYF.

V is TRBV7-9 and J is TRBJ2-1; 7 nucleotides align to TRBD1. CDR1 and CDR2 (germline): SEHNR, FQNEAQ (reference sequence). Losses at the gene ends were 7 bases for V and 8 bases for J; bases not matched to a gene: 17. The CDR3 is 16 residues long. The chain's CDR3 is CASTLPDRPDRDEQFF. The DNA for the CDR3 is TGTGCCAGCACCCTTCCGGACCGCCCCGACAGGGATGAGCAGTTCTTC.

This clone was seen only once. The chain couples TRBV28 to TRBJ1-5, with D possibly TRBD1 on 6 matching bases. Germline CDR1 is MDHEN and CDR2 is SYDVKM. The V end lost 6 bases, the J end lost 8 bases, and 14 bases lay between the germline ends. CDR3 length: 13 amino acids. The DNA for the CDR3 is TGTGCCAGCAGGCTTCAGGGGACCGAGCCCCAGCATTTT. Translation: CASRLQGTEPQHF.

The rearrangement joins TRBV11-2 to TRBJ2-3; 9 positions match TRBD2. The CDR3 has 15 amino acids. V was clipped by 5 bases and J by 5 bases; unmatched bases: 8. Per germline, CDR1 SGHAT and CDR2 FQNNGV. The CDR3 protein is CASSHFEREVDTQYF. As DNA, the CDR3 is TGTGCCAGCAGCCACTTCGAGCGGGAGGTAGATACGCAGTATTTT.

The V call is TRBV27, the J call TRBJ2-7; TRBD1 matches at 9 bases. Germline V gene lookup returns CDR1 MNHEY and CDR2 SMNVEV (reference sequence). This CDR3 contains 17 residues. J was trimmed by 4 bases and V by 0 bases; bases with no gene match: 10. In nucleotides, the CDR3 is TGTGCCAGCAGTTTATCCCCATACGGGACAGGGAGGTACGAGCAGTACTTC. This encodes CASSLSPYGTGRYEQYF.

This chain uses TRBV18 with TRBJ1-2; 7 nucleotides line up with TRBD1. There are 13 residues in the CDR3. The germline V gene has CDR1 KGHSH and CDR2 LQKENI. Trimming at V came to 4 bases and at J to 8 bases, leaving 7 bases not matched to a gene. DNA of the CDR3: TGTGCCAGCTCACAAGGGACAGAGCAAGGCTACACCTTC. Amino acid sequence: CASSQGTEQGYTF.

The chain combines TRBV19 with TRBJ2-1; 12 nucleotides match TRBD2. V trimming: 4 bases; J trimming: 3 bases; junction bases outside the gene matches: 4. This CDR3 comprises 16 residues. Germline assignment: CDR1 LNHDA and CDR2 SQIVND (reference sequence). CDR3 protein: CASSSTTSGSYNEQFF. CDR3 nucleotides: TGTGCCAGTAGTAGTACGACTAGCGGGAGCTACAATGAGCAGTTCTTC.